This TCR beta chain was recorded in a study of OX40 agonist ivuxolimab in advanced cancers. Across the study: An agonistic anti-OX40 (CD134) antibody, ivuxolimab, was used to treat the patients.

Individuals having autoimmune disease history or systemic immunosuppression were not enrolled. Clones were read by immunoSEQ multiplex PCR, and TCRdb kept only the in-frame ones, dropping some. This table holds roughly 63,000 clones, 89% found once. The specimen comprised CD4+ or CD8+ T cells sorted from blood, sampled in a trial of the OX40 agonist ivuxolimab. The clonotype originates from an adult with an advanced solid tumor such as melanoma, head and neck, liver or kidney cancer.

The CDR3 DNA sequence: TGTGCCAGCAGCTTAATCGCAGGGGTGGCGTTCGATGGCTACACCTTC. Its protein product is CASSLIAGVAFDGYTF. The chain has TRBV5-6 and TRBJ1-2, with a weak D call TRBD1 (6 bases). In germline, CDR1 is SGHDT, CDR2 YYEEEE. This CDR3 is 16 amino acids long. Trimming cost V 2 bases and J 6 bases, with 20 bases left between them.